The next 6 T cell receptor beta chains were all read from a single sample in a study of T cells in Graves' hyperthyroidism and ophthalmopathy. RNA transcripts provided the source from which TCR beta CDR3 regions were amplified. First-round RT-PCR of the TCR CDR3 relied on the HTBI primer set. Via MiXCR, TCRdb re-called the multiplex PCR reads, giving one row per CDR3 protein. The table has nearly 600,000 distinct CDR3 sequences, approximately 14% seen once. Material: blood. The receptors were gathered from a woman between 18 and 30 years old with Graves' ophthalmopathy.

A note on this clonotype: With a much larger clone just one base away, this may be a read error. The chain uses TRBV27 and TRBJ2-1; TRBD1 agrees at 8 bases. This CDR3 is 15 amino acids long. Germline values: CDR1 MNHEY, CDR2 SMNVEV (reference sequence). The CDR3 loop reads CASSSGTGPYNKQFF. CDR3 nucleotides: TGTGCCAGCAGCTCCGGGACAGGCCCCTACAATAAGCAGTTCTTC.

The table lists this clonotype with a few counts. This chain uses TRBV6-2 or TRBV6-3 with TRBJ1-2, with TRBD1 matching over 10 bases. The trim removed 5 bases at V and 2 bases at J, leaving 11 bases unmatched. The germline V gene encodes CDR1 MNHEY and CDR2 SVGEGT. This CDR3 spans 17 amino acids. CDR3 DNA sequence: TGTGCCAGCAGTCGCCGGGACAGGGGCATTGGCAACTATGGCTACACCTTC. It is translated as CASSRRDRGIGNYGYTF.

The chain's CDR3 is CASSQHRDSSYEQYF. The CDR3 coding sequence is TGCGCCAGCAGCCAGCACAGGGACAGCTCCTACGAGCAGTACTTC. The chain employs TRBV4-3 and TRBJ2-7, with TRBD1 identical over 7 bases. Per germline, CDR1 LGHNA and CDR2 YSLEER. This CDR3 spans 15 amino acids. The J segment lost 0 bases and the V segment lost 3 bases, leaving 5 bases of the junction unmatched.

This clonotype was observed at least ten times. The chain couples TRBV7-3 to TRBJ2-1, with TRBD2 identical over 10 bases. V gave up 7 bases and J gave up 4 bases; unmatched junction bases: 4. CDR3 length: 14 amino acids. Germline values: CDR1 SGHTA, CDR2 FQGTGA. The CDR3: CASMRTSGYNEQFF. In DNA, the CDR3 is TGTGCCAGCATGCGGACTAGCGGTTACAATGAGCAGTTCTTC.

This clonotype has ten or more counts. This chain connects TRBV27 to TRBJ2-7, with TRBD1 matching 7 bases. The CDR3 runs 14 residues. Germline lookup yields CDR1 MNHEY and CDR2 SMNVEV (reference sequence). Trimming cost V 7 bases and J 0 bases; bases outside gene matches: 6. Here the CDR3 reads CASTPTGYSYEQYF. CDR3 in DNA: TGTGCCAGCACCCCGACAGGGTACTCCTACGAGCAGTACTTC.

This clonotype occurred many times. The rearrangement joins TRBV27 to TRBJ2-7; the D is unclear. Trimming removed 0 bases from V and 4 bases from J, with 13 bases in between. Germline V CDR1 and CDR2: MNHEY, SMNVEV (reference sequence). The CDR3 loop spans 15 amino acids. The CDR3 here is CASSLSWQERYEQYF. The CDR3 region has the DNA TGTGCCAGCAGTTTATCGTGGCAGGAAAGATACGAGCAGTACTTC.